The clone carrying this T cell receptor (beta chain) was recorded only once. Its antigen is still unknown. TCRdb's table, derived via immunoSEQ multiplex PCR, lists solely in-frame clones and lacks some. The sample includes about 40,000 clones, approximately 70% of them seen just once. CDR3 size: 12 residues. Deletions cut 6 bases from V and 7 bases from J, with 10 bases between. Investigators separated out CD4+ T cells once around 11 days of culture had passed. Participants were vaccinated with two doses of either the BNT162b2 or mRNA-1273 vaccine. This entry belongs to a study of vaccination effects on CD4 cells after COVID-19. Overall study findings and caveats: Late in the post-vaccination period, infection-induced and vaccine-induced clones underwent marked clonal contraction.

The sequence was collected from a human donor who received a COVID-19 vaccine. The chain is built from TRBV12-3 or TRBV12-4 and TRBJ1-5; the D is unclear. This specimen consisted of CD4+ T cells from PBMCs cultured without peptide, obtained after COVID-19 vaccination. The CDR3 spells CASSPEGQPQHF. The CDR3 DNA is TGTGCCAGCAGCCCGGAAGGGCAGCCCCAGCATTTT.